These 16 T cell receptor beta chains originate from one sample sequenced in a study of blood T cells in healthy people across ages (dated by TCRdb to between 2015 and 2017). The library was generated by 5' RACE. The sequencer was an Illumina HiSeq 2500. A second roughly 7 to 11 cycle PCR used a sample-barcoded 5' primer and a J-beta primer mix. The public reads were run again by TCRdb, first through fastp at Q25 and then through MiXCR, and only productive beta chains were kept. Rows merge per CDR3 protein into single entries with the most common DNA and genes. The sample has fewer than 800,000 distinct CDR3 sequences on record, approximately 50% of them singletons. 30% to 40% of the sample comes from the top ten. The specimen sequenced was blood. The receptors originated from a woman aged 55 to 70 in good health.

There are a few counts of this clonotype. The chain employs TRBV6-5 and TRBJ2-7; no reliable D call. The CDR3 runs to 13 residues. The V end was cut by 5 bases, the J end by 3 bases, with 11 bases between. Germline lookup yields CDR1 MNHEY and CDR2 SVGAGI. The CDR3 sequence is CASSKGEYYEQYF. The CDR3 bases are TGTGCCAGCAGTAAGGGTGAATACTACGAGCAGTACTTC.

This chain's CDR3 is CASSSQGLVLEQYF. CDR3 nucleotides: TGTGCCAGCAGCTCTCAGGGACTAGTGCTCGAGCAGTACTTC. The gene calls are TRBV7-2 and TRBJ2-7, with 8 bases aligning to TRBD2. Germline trimming cut 4 bases from V and 6 bases from J; bases unmatched to any gene: 8. Germline V gives CDR1 SGHTA, CDR2 FQGNSA. This CDR3 has 14 residues.

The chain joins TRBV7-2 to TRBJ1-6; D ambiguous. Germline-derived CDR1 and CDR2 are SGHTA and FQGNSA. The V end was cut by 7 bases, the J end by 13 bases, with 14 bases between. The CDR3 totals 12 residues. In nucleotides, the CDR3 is TGTGCCAGCATCGTTCAGATGACGCCCCTCCACTTT. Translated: CASIVQMTPLHF.

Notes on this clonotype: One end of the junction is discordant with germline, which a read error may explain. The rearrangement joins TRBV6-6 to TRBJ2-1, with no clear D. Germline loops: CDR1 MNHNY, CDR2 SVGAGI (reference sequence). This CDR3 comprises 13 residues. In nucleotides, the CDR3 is TGTGCCAGCAGTGACTCCGACTACAATGAGCAGTTCTTC. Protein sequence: CASSDSDYNEQFF.

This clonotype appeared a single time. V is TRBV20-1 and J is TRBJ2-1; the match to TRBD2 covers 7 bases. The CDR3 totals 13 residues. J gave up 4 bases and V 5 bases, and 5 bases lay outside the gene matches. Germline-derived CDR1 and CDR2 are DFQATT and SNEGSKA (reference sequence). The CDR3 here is CSALGGGYNEQFF. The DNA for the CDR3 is TGCAGTGCTTTAGGCGGGGGATACAATGAGCAGTTCTTC.

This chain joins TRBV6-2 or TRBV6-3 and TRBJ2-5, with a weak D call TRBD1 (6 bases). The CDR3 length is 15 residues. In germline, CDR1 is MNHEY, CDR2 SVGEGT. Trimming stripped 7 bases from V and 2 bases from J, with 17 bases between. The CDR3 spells CASTRMGTPQETQYF. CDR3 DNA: TGTGCCAGCACCCGTATGGGGACACCACAAGAGACCCAGTACTTC.

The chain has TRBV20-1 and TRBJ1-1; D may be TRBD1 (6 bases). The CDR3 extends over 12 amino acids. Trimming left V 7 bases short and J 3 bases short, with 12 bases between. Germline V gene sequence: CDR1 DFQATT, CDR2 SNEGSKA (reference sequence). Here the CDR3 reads CSGMEGDTEAFF. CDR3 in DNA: TGCAGTGGGATGGAGGGGGACACTGAAGCTTTCTTT.

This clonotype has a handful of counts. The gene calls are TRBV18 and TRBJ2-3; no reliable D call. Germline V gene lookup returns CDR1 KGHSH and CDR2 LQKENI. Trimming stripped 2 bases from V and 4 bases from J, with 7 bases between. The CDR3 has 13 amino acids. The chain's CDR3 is CASSPNGADTQYF. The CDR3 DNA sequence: TGTGCCAGCTCACCAAATGGAGCAGATACGCAGTATTTT.

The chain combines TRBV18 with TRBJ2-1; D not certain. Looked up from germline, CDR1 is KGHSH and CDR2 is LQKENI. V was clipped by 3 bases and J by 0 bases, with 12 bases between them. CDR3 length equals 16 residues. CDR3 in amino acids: CASSPTSWSSYNEQFF. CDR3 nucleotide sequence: TGTGCCAGCTCACCCACGTCTTGGAGCTCCTACAATGAGCAGTTCTTC.

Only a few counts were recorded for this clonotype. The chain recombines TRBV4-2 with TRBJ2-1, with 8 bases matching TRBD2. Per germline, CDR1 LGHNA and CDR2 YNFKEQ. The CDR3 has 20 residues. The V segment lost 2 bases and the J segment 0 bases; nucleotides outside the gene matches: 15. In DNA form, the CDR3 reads TGTGCCAGCAGCCAACCTCCTTACTACCAGCGGGAGAGCTCCTACAATGAGCAGTTCTTC. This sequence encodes CASSQPPYYQRESSYNEQFF.

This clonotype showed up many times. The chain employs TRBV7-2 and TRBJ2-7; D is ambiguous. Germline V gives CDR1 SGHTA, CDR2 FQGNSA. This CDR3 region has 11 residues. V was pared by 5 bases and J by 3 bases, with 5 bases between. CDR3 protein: CASSENYEQYF. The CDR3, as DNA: TGTGCCAGCAGCGAAAACTACGAGCAGTACTTC.

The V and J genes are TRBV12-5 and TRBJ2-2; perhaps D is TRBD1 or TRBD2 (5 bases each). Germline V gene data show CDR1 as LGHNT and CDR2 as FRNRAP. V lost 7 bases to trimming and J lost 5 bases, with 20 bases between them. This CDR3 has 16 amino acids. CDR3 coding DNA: TGTGCTAGTGCCCCCAGGGAATGGCCGGGAACCGGGGAGCTGTTTTTT. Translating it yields CASAPREWPGTGELFF. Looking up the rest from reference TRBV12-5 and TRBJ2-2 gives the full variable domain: DARVTQTPRHKVTEMGQEVTMRCQPILGHNTVFWYRQTMMQGLELLAYFRNRAPLDDSGMPKDRFSAEMPDATLATLKIQPSEPRDSAVYFCASAPREWPGTGELFFGEGSRLTVL.

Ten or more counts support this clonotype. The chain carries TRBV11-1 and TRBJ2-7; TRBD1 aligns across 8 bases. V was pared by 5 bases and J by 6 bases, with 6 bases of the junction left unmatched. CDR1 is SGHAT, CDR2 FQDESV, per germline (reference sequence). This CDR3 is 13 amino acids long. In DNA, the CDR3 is TGTGCCAGCAGCCCTCAGACAGGGGTCGAGCAGTACTTC. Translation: CASSPQTGVEQYF.

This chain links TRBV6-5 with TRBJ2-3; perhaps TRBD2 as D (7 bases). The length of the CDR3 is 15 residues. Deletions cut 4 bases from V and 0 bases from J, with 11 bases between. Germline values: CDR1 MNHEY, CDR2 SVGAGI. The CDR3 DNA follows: TGTGCCAGCAGTTTTGCGGGGGCAAGCACAGATACGCAGTATTTT. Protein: CASSFAGASTDTQYF.

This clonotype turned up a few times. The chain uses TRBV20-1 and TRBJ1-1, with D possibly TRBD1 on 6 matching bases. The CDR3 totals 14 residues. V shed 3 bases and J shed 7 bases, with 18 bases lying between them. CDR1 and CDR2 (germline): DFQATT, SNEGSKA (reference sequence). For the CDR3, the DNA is TGCAGTGCTAGGTGGCCACAGGGTAAGGTTGAAGCTTTCTTT. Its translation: CSARWPQGKVEAFF.

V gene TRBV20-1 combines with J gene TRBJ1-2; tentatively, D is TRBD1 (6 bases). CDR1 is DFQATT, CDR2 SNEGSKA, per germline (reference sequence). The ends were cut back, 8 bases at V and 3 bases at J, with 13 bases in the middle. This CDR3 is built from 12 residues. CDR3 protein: CSHRVSDYGYTF. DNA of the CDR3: TGCAGTCACAGGGTATCGGACTATGGCTACACCTTC.